These T cell receptor beta chains were read from a single sample in a study of blood T cell repertoires in COVID-19. Assay: immunoSEQ multiplex PCR; the TCRdb copy retains only in-frame clones and omits some. The sample contains tens of thousands of clones, around 87% of which appear only once. The specimen was peripheral blood. These TCRs come from a human donor in a cohort sampled during active COVID-19. The CDR3 runs from the conserved cysteine through the conserved F or W. Each record gives: D gene, V gene, J gene, clone size, CDR3 DNA, CDR3 protein. A D gene is named only where the DNA matches it firmly. A row's size may be missing; if present it is once, few, many or a size class.

TRBD2,TRBV9,TRBJ2-3,.,TGTGCCAGCAGCCTTCCTTCGGCGGGAGAACCAAACCCCACAGATACGCAGTATTTT,CASSLPSAGEPNPTDTQYF
TRBD1,TRBV30,TRBJ2-5,once,TGTGCCTTCGGACAGGGGGTGAGGGAGACCCAGTACTTC,CAFGQGVRETQYF
.,TRBV20-1,TRBJ2-3,.,TGCAGTGCTAGTTTGAGACACCCAACAGATACGCAGTATTTT,CSASLRHPTDTQYF
.,TRBV6-4,TRBJ1-5,.,TGTGCCAGCAGCGCGAACCGCAATCAGCCCCAGCATTTT,CASSANRNQPQHF
.,TRBV6-2/TRBV6-3,TRBJ1-1,.,TGTGCCAGCAGTCAACAGGTGATGAACACTGAAGCTTTCTTT,CASSQQVMNTEAFF
.,TRBV2,TRBJ2-3,.,TGTGCCAGCAAGCCAGATACGCAGTATTTT,CASKPDTQYF
TRBD1,TRBV5-1,TRBJ1-1,.,TGCGCCAGCAGCTTGGGGATCGGTCGCCTTCGGACAGGGGCCGCGATGGGCACTGAAGCTTTCTTT,CASSLGIGRLRTGAAMGTEAFF
TRBD2,TRBV9,TRBJ2-3,.,TGTGCCAGCAGTTCAACCGGACTAGCGGGAGGCCCTAGCACAGATACGCAGTATTTT,CASSSTGLAGGPSTDTQYF
.,TRBV5-1,TRBJ1-2,.,TGCGCCAGCAGCTCGACACAGGGTCCCAAAGCGGAATATGGCTACACCTTC,CASSSTQGPKAEYGYTF
TRBD2,TRBV28,TRBJ2-3,.,TGTGCCAGCAGTTTCCAACTAGCGGGAGGAACCGATACGCAGTATTTT,CASSFQLAGGTDTQYF
TRBD1,TRBV24-1,TRBJ1-2,.,TGTGCCACCAGTGACCCCGGACAGGCCGGGAACTATGGCTACACCTTC,CATSDPGQAGNYGYTF
.,TRBV11-2,TRBJ1-1,.,TGTGCCAGCAGCTTACGGAGGCTCGGGAACACTGAAGCTTTCTTT,CASSLRRLGNTEAFF
.,TRBV5-5,TRBJ2-2,.,TGTGCCAGCAGCGGCCGTCGACTCCCGAGTGTCGGGGAGCTGTTTTTT,CASSGRRLPSVGELFF
.,TRBV6-5,TRBJ2-1,.,TGTGCCAGCAGCGGAGGAACTGAGCAGTTCTTC,CASSGGTEQFF
.,TRBV11-2,TRBJ1-2,.,TGTGCCAGCAGCTTAGCTCCGGCAGGGTTGGATGGCTACACCTTC,CASSLAPAGLDGYTF
TRBD1,TRBV19,TRBJ1-2,.,TGTGCCAGTAGTATAATGGGACAGGGTTTGTCTAACTATGGCTACACCTTC,CASSIMGQGLSNYGYTF
.,TRBV2,TRBJ1-6,.,TGTGCCAGCAGTGAGACAAGGAATTCACCCCTCCACTTT,CASSETRNSPLHF
TRBD2,TRBV28,TRBJ2-2,.,TGTGCCAGCAGTCTCTCGGGGAGGGGAAAAACCGGGGAGCTGTTTTTT,CASSLSGRGKTGELFF
TRBD2,TRBV4-1,TRBJ2-7,.,TGCGCCAGCAGCCACGGGACTAGCGGGTTGTACGAGCAGTACTTC,CASSHGTSGLYEQYF
.,TRBV27,TRBJ1-5,.,TGTGCCAGCTCCTTTCCGGGAGGTCAGCCCCAGCATTTT,CASSFPGGQPQHF
TRBD1,TRBV4-2,TRBJ2-1,.,TGTGCCAGCAGCGCACCCGGGACAGGGGCCGACAATGAGCAGTTCTTC,CASSAPGTGADNEQFF
.,TRBV10-3,TRBJ1-1,.,TGTGCCATCAGCCTCGGGGAGGGGATGAGAACTGAAGCTTTCTTT,CAISLGEGMRTEAFF
TRBD1,TRBV7-2,TRBJ1-5,.,TGTGCCAGCAGCGCAGGGGGTTTTGGCCAGCCCCAGCATTTT,CASSAGGFGQPQHF
.,TRBV27,TRBJ2-1,.,TGTGCCAGCAGCTCGATGGGAGGGGGGTATAATGAGCAGTTCTTC,CASSSMGGGYNEQFF
TRBD1,TRBV5-1,TRBJ2-7,.,TGCGCCAGCAGCTTGGTCCGCGGGACAGGGTCTGATGGCGAGCAGTACTTC,CASSLVRGTGSDGEQYF
.,TRBV11-2,TRBJ2-1,once,TGTGCCAGCACTCACTCCACTAGTTCCTACAATGAGCAGTTCTTC,CASTHSTSSYNEQFF
TRBD1,TRBV6-6,TRBJ1-6,.,TGTGCCAGTACAGGGGGCATCAGGTCACCCCTCCACTTT,CASTGGIRSPLHF
TRBD2,TRBV12-5,TRBJ2-7,.,TGTGCTAGTGGTTCTGGCGGGACTAGAGGTTCCTACGAGCAGTACTTC,CASGSGGTRGSYEQYF
.,TRBV4-3,TRBJ2-7,.,TGCGCCAGCAGCCAAAGGGGCTGGGCGGCCTCCTACGAGCAGTACTTC,CASSQRGWAASYEQYF
.,TRBV19,TRBJ1-5,.,TGTGCCAGTAGTAGTCCGGGTGAGAGCAATCAGCCCCAGCATTTT,CASSSPGESNQPQHF
TRBD2,TRBV11-3,TRBJ2-5,.,TGTGCCAGCAGCCTGGGAGCGGGACCTCAAGAGACCCAGTACTTC,CASSLGAGPQETQYF
TRBD2,TRBV6-6,TRBJ2-1,once,TGTGCCAGCAGTTACTCTGAGCGGGAGGCCGAGCAGTTCTTC,CASSYSEREAEQFF